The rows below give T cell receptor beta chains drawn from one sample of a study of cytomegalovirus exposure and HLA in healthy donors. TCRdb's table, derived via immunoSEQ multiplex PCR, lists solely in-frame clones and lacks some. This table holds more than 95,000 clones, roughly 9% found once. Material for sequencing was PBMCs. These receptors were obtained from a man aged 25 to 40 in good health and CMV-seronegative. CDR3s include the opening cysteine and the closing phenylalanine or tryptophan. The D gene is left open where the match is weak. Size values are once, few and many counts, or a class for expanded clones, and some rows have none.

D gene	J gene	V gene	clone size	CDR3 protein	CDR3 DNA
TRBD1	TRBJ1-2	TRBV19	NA	CASSIGNRGTNYGYTF	TGTGCCAGTAGTATAGGTAACAGGGGGACCAACTATGGCTACACCTTC
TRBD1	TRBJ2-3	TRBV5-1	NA	CASELAGQGPTDTQYF	TGCGCCAGCGAACTCGCGGGACAGGGACCCACAGATACGCAGTATTTT
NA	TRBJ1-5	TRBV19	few	CASSISGSNQPQHF	TGTGCCAGTAGTATTTCAGGGAGCAATCAGCCCCAGCATTTT
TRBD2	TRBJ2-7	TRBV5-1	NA	CASSLAASGGGGEQYF	TGCGCCAGCAGCTTGGCGGCTAGCGGGGGGGGCGGCGAGCAGTACTTC
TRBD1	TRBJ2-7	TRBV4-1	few	CASSPRQGSSYEQYF	TGCGCCAGCAGCCCAAGACAGGGCAGCTCCTACGAGCAGTACTTC
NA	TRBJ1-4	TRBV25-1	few	CASRQGDEKLFF	TGTGCCAGCAGACAGGGTGATGAAAAACTGTTTTTT
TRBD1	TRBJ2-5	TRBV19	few	CASSISLQGAGETQYF	TGTGCCAGTAGTATATCCCTGCAGGGGGCAGGGGAGACCCAGTACTTC
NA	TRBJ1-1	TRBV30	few	CAWSGYFGTEAFF	TGTGCCTGGAGTGGTTATTTCGGCACTGAAGCTTTCTTT
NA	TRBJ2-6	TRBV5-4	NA	CASSSLASPVSGANVLTF	TGTGCCAGCAGCTCACTAGCTTCCCCAGTCTCCGGGGCCAACGTCCTGACTTTC
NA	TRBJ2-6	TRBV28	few	CASSEYRVVSGANVLTF	TGTGCCAGCAGTGAGTACAGGGTGGTCTCTGGGGCCAACGTCCTGACTTTC
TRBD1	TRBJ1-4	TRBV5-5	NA	CASSFGQGREKLFF	TGTGCCAGCAGCTTCGGACAGGGAAGGGAAAAACTGTTTTTT
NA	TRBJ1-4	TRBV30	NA	CAWKGAGPEKLFF	TGTGCCTGGAAGGGAGCAGGCCCTGAAAAACTGTTTTTT
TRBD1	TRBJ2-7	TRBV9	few	CASSVGGGTGLYEQYF	TGTGCCAGCAGCGTAGGGGGCGGGACAGGGCTCTACGAGCAGTACTTC
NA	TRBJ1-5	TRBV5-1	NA	CASSLGASSNQPQHF	TGCGCCAGCAGCTTGGGTGCGTCGTCTAATCAGCCCCAGCATTTT
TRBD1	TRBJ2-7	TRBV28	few	CASSSIDRGHYEQYF	TGTGCCAGCAGTTCAATAGACAGGGGACACTACGAGCAGTACTTC
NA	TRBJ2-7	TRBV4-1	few	CASSQNSGQFLYEQYF	TGCGCCAGCAGCCAAAACTCGGGACAATTTCTCTACGAGCAGTACTTC
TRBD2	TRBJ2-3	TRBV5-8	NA	CASTRGTSGSTDTQYF	TGTGCCAGCACCCGGGGGACTAGCGGTAGCACAGATACGCAGTATTTT
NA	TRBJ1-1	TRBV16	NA	CASSRGLDGREAFF	TGTGCCAGCAGCCGAGGGTTAGACGGGCGTGAAGCTTTCTTT
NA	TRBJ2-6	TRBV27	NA	CASSYFGANVLTF	TGTGCCAGCAGTTACTTTGGGGCCAACGTCCTGACTTTC
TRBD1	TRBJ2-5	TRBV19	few	CASSNRGRETQYF	TGTGCCAGTAGTAACAGGGGGAGAGAGACCCAGTACTTC
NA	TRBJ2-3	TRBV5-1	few	CASSSGPSDSADTQYF	TGCGCCAGCAGCTCCGGCCCGAGCGACTCGGCGGATACGCAGTATTTT
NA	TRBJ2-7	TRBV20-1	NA	CSATDRYEQYF	TGCAGTGCGACAGACAGATACGAGCAGTACTTC
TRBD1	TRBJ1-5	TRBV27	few	CASRNRGASNQPQHF	TGTGCCAGCAGAAACAGGGGGGCGAGCAATCAGCCCCAGCATTTT
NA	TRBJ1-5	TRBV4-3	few	CASSQVFTENQPQHF	TGCGCCAGCAGCCAAGTCTTCACAGAGAATCAGCCCCAGCATTTT
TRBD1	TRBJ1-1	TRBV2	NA	CASRGQANTEAFF	TGTGCCAGCCGAGGACAGGCGAACACTGAAGCTTTCTTT
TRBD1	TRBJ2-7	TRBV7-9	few	CASSTNRGLSYEQYF	TGTGCCAGCAGCACAAACAGGGGGCTCTCCTACGAGCAGTACTTC
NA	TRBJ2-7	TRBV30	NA	CAWSVQVPYEQYF	TGTGCCTGGAGTGTACAGGTTCCCTACGAGCAGTACTTC
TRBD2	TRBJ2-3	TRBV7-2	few	CASSLAGGPWDTQYF	TGTGCCAGCAGCTTAGCGGGAGGGCCTTGGGATACGCAGTATTTT
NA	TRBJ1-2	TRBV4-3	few	CASSQDAGSVGYTF	TGCGCCAGCAGCCAAGACGCAGGGTCTGTTGGCTACACCTTC
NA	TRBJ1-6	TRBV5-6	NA	CASSSLQHSPLHF	TGTGCCAGCAGCTCCCTACAGCACTCACCCCTCCACTTT
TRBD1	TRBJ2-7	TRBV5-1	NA	CASSPGQGAHEQYF	TGCGCCAGCAGCCCGGGACAGGGGGCCCACGAGCAGTACTTC
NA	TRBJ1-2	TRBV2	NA	CASSEARGSVGYPF	TGTGCCAGCAGTGAAGCCCGGGGATCGGTGGGCTACCCCTTC
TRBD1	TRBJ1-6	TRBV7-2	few	CASSLSGQTVGSPLHF	TGTGCCAGCAGCCTCTCGGGACAGACCGTCGGCTCACCCCTCCACTTT
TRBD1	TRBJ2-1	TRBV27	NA	CASSPSGTGTQKLF	TGTGCCAGCAGTCCCTCTGGGACAGGGACCCAAAAGCTCTTC
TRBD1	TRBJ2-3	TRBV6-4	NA	CASSQTGDRRDTQYF	TGTGCCAGCAGCCAGACAGGGGACAGGAGAGATACGCAGTATTTT
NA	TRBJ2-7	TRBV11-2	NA	CASSLEGGGAYEQYF	TGTGCCAGCAGCTTAGAAGGGGGGGGAGCCTACGAGCAGTACTTC
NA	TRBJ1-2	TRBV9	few	CASSSLAANYGYTF	TGTGCCAGCAGCTCCCTGGCGGCTAACTATGGCTACACCTTC
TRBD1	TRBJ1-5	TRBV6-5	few	CASSGDRNQPQHF	TGTGCCAGCAGTGGGGACAGAAATCAGCCCCAGCATTTT
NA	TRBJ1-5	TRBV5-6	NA	CASSGRTGNQPQHF	TGTGCCAGCAGCGGTCGGACAGGCAATCAGCCCCAGCATTTT
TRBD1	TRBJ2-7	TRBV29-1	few	CSVEGTESGGYEQYF	TGCAGCGTCGAGGGGACAGAGAGTGGGGGCTACGAGCAGTACTTC
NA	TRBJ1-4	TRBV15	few	CATSRDRVVGGGSTNEKLFF	TGTGCCACCAGCAGAGATAGGGTGGTAGGCGGGGGGAGTACTAATGAAAAACTGTTTTTT
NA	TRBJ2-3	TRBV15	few	CATSMAGKDTQYF	TGTGCCACCAGCATGGCAGGGAAAGATACGCAGTATTTT
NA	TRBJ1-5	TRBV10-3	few	CAISEGQSNQPQHF	TGTGCCATCAGTGAAGGACAGTCCAATCAGCCCCAGCATTTT
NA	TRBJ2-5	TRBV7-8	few	CASSPRGQETQYF	TGTGCCAGCAGCCCCCGGGGTCAAGAGACCCAGTACTTC
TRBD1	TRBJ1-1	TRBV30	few	CAWSVETGVRTEAFF	TGTGCCTGGAGTGTAGAGACAGGGGTTAGGACTGAAGCTTTCTTT
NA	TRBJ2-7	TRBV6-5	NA	CASSYSRRSYEQYF	TGTGCCAGCAGTTACTCCAGGCGTTCCTACGAGCAGTACTTC
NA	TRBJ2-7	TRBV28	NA	CAITDSAKSYEQYF	TGTGCCATTACCGACAGCGCTAAATCCTACGAGCAGTACTTC
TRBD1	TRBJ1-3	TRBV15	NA	CATSRAGTAADTIYF	TGTGCCACCAGCAGAGCCGGGACAGCAGCGGACACCATATATTTT
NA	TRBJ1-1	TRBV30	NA	CAGGRQGNTEAFF	TGTGCCGGAGGGAGGCAGGGGAACACTGAAGCTTTCTTT
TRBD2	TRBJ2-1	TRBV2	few	CASSERRLAEWGSYNEQFF	TGTGCCAGCAGTGAACGAAGACTAGCGGAGTGGGGCTCCTACAATGAGCAGTTCTTC
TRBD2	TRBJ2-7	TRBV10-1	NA	CASSESGTSGLYEQYF	TGCGCCAGCAGTGAGTCGGGGACTAGCGGGCTTTACGAGCAGTACTTC